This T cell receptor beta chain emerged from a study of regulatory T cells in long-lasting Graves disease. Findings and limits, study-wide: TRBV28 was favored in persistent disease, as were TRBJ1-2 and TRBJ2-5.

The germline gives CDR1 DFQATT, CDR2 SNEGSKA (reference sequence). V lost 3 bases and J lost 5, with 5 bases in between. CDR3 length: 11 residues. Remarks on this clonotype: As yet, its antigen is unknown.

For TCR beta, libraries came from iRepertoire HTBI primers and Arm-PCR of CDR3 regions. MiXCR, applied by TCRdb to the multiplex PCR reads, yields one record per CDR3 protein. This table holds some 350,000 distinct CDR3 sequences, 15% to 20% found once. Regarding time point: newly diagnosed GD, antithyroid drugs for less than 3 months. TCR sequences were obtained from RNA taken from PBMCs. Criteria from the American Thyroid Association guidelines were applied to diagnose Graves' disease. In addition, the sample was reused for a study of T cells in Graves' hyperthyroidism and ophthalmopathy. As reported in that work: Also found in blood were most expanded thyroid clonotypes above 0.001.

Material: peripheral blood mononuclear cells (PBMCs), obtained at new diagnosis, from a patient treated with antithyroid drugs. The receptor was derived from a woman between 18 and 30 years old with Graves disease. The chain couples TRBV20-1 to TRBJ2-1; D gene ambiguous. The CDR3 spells CSARANNEQFF. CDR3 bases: TGCAGTGCTAGGGCTAACAATGAGCAGTTCTTC.